This entry lists 26 T cell receptor beta chains sequenced from one sample in a study of shared clonotypes between healthy human individuals. The method was immunoSEQ multiplex PCR; TCRdb's version includes in-frame clones alone and lacks a portion of them. In the table there are roughly 700,000 clones, about 90% of which are singletons. The sample taken for sequencing was memory CD8+ T cells from PBMCs. Subset denoted: CD45RO+ cells pooled with CCR7-negative TemRA cells. These receptors originate from a young man in good health. Some clones in this sample may be carry-over from other donors' samples.

The rearrangement uses TRBV29-1 and TRBJ1-2; 7 bases match TRBD1. Germline trimming cut 4 bases from V and 1 base from J; bases unmatched to any gene: 3. This CDR3 is built from 13 residues. The germline V gene has CDR1 SQVTM and CDR2 ANQGSEA. CDR3 nucleotide sequence: TGCAGCGTTGGGACAGGAAATAACTATGGCTACACCTTC. This sequence encodes CSVGTGNNYGYTF.

The chain is built from TRBV4-3 and TRBJ1-1; D is unclear. V lost 0 bases to trimming and J lost 3 bases, with 11 bases between them. This CDR3 region has 15 residues. Germline V lookup: CDR1 LGHNA, CDR2 YSLEER. CDR3 sequence reads: CASSQDRGGYTEAFF. In DNA form, the CDR3 reads TGCGCCAGCAGCCAAGATCGAGGAGGATACACTGAAGCTTTCTTT.

This chain's CDR3 is CASSRAKSRGSYEQYF. DNA for the CDR3: TGTGCCAGCAGCCGCGCCAAGAGCAGGGGCAGCTACGAGCAGTACTTC. The chain combines TRBV7-9 with TRBJ2-5; tentatively, D is TRBD1 (6 bases). TRBJ2-7 matches the DNA end more closely, so the J call is doubtful. There are 16 residues in the CDR3. The germline gives CDR1 SEHNR, CDR2 FQNEAQ (reference sequence).

V and J are TRBV27 and TRBJ2-7; 10 bases line up with TRBD2. The V gene's germline CDR1 is MNHEY and CDR2 SMNVEV (reference sequence). The CDR3 is 15 residues long. V shed 6 bases, J shed 2 bases, and the junction held 7 bases outside the gene matches. The CDR3 coding sequence is TGTGCCAGCAGCATCGGACTAGCGGAAGCCTACGAGCAGTACTTC. Its protein is CASSIGLAEAYEQYF.

The chain carries TRBV7-9 and TRBJ2-2; no reliable D call. The CDR3 contains 16 residues. CDR1 and CDR2 from the germline V gene are SEHNR and FQNEAQ (reference sequence). Trimming pared 5 bases from V and 2 bases from J, leaving 15 bases between. The CDR3 here is CASSRTSFDNTGELFF. CDR3 DNA: TGTGCCAGCAGCCGGACCTCTTTTGACAACACCGGGGAGCTGTTTTTT.

The chain employs TRBV30 and TRBJ1-5; D call uncertain. Looked up from germline, CDR1 is GTSNPN and CDR2 is SVGIG (reference sequence). Trimming stripped 1 base from V and 0 bases from J, with 10 bases between. The CDR3 length is 15 residues. The DNA of the CDR3 is TGTGCCTGGAGTGGAGTACTGTCTAGCAATCAGCCCCAGCATTTT. Translation gives CAWSGVLSSNQPQHF. Full variable domain (remainder filled in from reference TRBV30 and TRBJ1-5): SQTIHQWPATLVQPVGSPLSLECTVEGTSNPNLYWYRQAAGRGLQLLFYSVGIGQISSEVPQNLSASRPQDRQFILSSKKLLLSDSGFYLCAWSGVLSSNQPQHFGDGTRLSIL.

Comments on this clone: A clone one base away is much larger, so this may be a read error. The CDR3 is CASSWDNNYGYTF. The CDR3 region has the DNA TGTGCCAGCAGTTGGGACAATAACTATGGCTACACCTTC. This chain uses TRBV6-1 with TRBJ1-2, with TRBD1 as a possible D gene (6 bases). V was cut by 5 bases and J by 1 base, with 8 bases left in between. Per the germline V gene, CDR1 is MNHNS and CDR2 is SASEGT. The CDR3 is made up of 13 amino acids.

The chain recombines TRBV28 with TRBJ1-2, with 7 bases fitting TRBD1. This CDR3 spans 14 amino acids. The germline CDR1 and CDR2 sequences are MDHEN and SYDVKM. Trimming cost V 2 bases and J 4 bases; bases outside gene matches: 4. CDR3 sequence: CASSLAAGGYGYTF. In nucleotides, the CDR3 is TGTGCCAGCAGTTTAGCGGCAGGGGGCTATGGCTACACCTTC.

The chain is built from TRBV27 and TRBJ2-7; a weak D match, TRBD1 (6 bases). The CDR3 spans 16 residues. Germline V gives CDR1 MNHEY, CDR2 SMNVEV (reference sequence). V lost 2 bases and J lost 4, with 18 bases in between. The CDR3, as DNA: TGTGCCAGCAGTTTACAATCCGGGACAAGCTTGTACGAGCAGTACTTC. Its translation: CASSLQSGTSLYEQYF.

Notes on this clone: A much larger clone sits a single nucleotide away, making a read error possible. The rearrangement uses TRBV29-1 and TRBJ1-5, with D uncertain. Germline V gene lookup returns CDR1 SQVTM and CDR2 ANQGSEA. This CDR3 comprises 13 residues. The CDR3 loop is CSARAGEGQPRHF. CDR3 bases: TGCAGCGCAAGGGCCGGAGAAGGTCAGCCCCGGCATTTT. Together with reference TRBV29-1 and TRBJ1-5, the CDR3 gives the full variable domain: SAVISQKPSRDICQRGTSLTIQCQVDSQVTMMFWYRQQPGQSLTLIATANQGSEATYESGFVIDKFPISRPNLTFSTLTVSNMSPEDSSIYLCSARAGEGQPRHFGDGTRLSIL.

The chain uses TRBV6-5 and TRBJ2-5; the D gene is possibly TRBD1 (6 bases). The J call may be mistaken, given a closer DNA end match to TRBJ2-7. Germline-derived CDR1 and CDR2 are MNHEY and SVGAGI. The CDR3 has 13 residues. The chain's CDR3 is CASSYQTGDEQYF. The CDR3 region has the DNA TGTGCCAGCAGTTACCAGACAGGAGACGAGCAGTACTTC.

The rearrangement joins TRBV11-2 to TRBJ2-7; TRBD2 is a possible D gene (5 bases). The V gene's germline CDR1 is SGHAT and CDR2 FQNNGV. CDR3 size: 15 residues. The V end lost 3 bases, the J end lost 3 bases, and 15 bases lay between the germline ends. The DNA of the CDR3 is TGTGCCAGCAGCTTCTTTCCAGCGGCAAGCTACGAGCAGTACTTC. Its protein is CASSFFPAASYEQYF.

The chain carries TRBV27 and TRBJ2-2; 8 bases line up with TRBD1. There are 15 residues in the CDR3. The ends lost 6 bases at V and 6 bases at J; junction bases unmatched: 9. From germline, CDR1 is MNHEY and CDR2 SMNVEV (reference sequence). DNA for the CDR3: TGTGCCAGCAGCCACGGACAGGGCTCGGCCGGGGAGCTGTTTTTT. Translated, it gives CASSHGQGSAGELFF.

Details on this clone: One end of the junction does not line up with germline, which may come from a read error. V is TRBV7-4 and J is TRBJ1-2; TRBD1 might be the D (6 bases). The CDR3 runs 15 residues. CDR1 SGHVT and CDR2 SQSDAQ come from the germline V gene. CDR3 bases: TGCGCCAGCAGCCAAGAAAGAACAGGGCTCGCGGGCTACACCTTC. Translated, it gives CASSQERTGLAGYTF.

Points on this clone: At one of its ends the junction is not consistent with the germline gene, which may arise from a read error. The gene calls are TRBV5-1 and TRBJ2-1; 14 bases agree with TRBD2. Per germline, CDR1 SGHRS and CDR2 YFSETQ. The CDR3 length is 18 residues. The CDR3 reads CASSLTSGRAPSHNEQFF. Here the CDR3 DNA reads TGCGCCAGCAGCCTGACTAGCGGGAGGGCCCCCTCCCACAATGAGCAGTTCTTC.

The CDR3 loop is CASSLIPLEQFF. The CDR3 DNA follows: TGTGCCAGCAGCTTAATCCCCCTTGAGCAGTTCTTC. The rearrangement joins TRBV7-8 to TRBJ2-1, with D unresolved. Looked up from germline, CDR1 is SGHVS and CDR2 is FQNEAQ. V lost 2 bases, J lost 9 bases, and 8 bases lay in between. CDR3 length: 12 amino acids.

The rearrangement links TRBV7-9 to TRBJ2-5; TRBD2 matches 7 bases. Germline-derived CDR1 and CDR2 are SEHNR and FQNEAQ (reference sequence). The CDR3 is made up of 14 amino acids. Trimming cost V 5 bases and J 5 bases; bases outside gene matches: 8. The CDR3 nucleotides read TGTGCCAGCAGCGCCGGAGCGGGATGGGAGACCCAGTACTTC. Translated, it gives CASSAGAGWETQYF. Complete variable domain (other parts from reference TRBV7-9 and TRBJ2-5): DTGVSQNPRHKITKRGQNVTFRCDPISEHNRLYWYRQTLGQGPEFLTYFQNEAQLEKSRLLSDRFSAERPKGSFSTLEIQRTEQGDSAMYLCASSAGAGWETQYFGPGTRLLVL.

This clone was observed a single time. The chain links TRBV11-2 to TRBJ1-1, with a weak D call TRBD1 (6 bases). The germline CDR1 and CDR2 sequences are SGHAT and FQNNGV. This CDR3 contains 14 residues. The V end was cut by 3 bases, the J end by 4 bases, with 12 bases between. The CDR3 bases are TGTGCCAGCAGCTTGATTGGGGGCCGCACTGAAGCTTTCTTT. Residues: CASSLIGGRTEAFF.

In this sample, this clone turned up a few times. The rearrangement links TRBV7-9 to TRBJ1-1, with a tentative D call TRBD1 (5 bases). In germline, CDR1 is SEHNR, CDR2 FQNEAQ (reference sequence). This CDR3 spans 14 amino acids. Deletions cut 1 base from V and 4 bases from J, with 10 bases between. The chain's CDR3 is CASSLETVVTEAFF. The CDR3 region has the DNA TGTGCCAGCAGCTTAGAGACAGTAGTCACTGAAGCTTTCTTT.

The V and J genes are TRBV7-9 and TRBJ2-7, with 9 bases fitting TRBD1. Trimming at V came to 4 bases and at J to 2 bases, leaving 6 bases not matched to a gene. This CDR3 is 15 amino acids long. Germline CDR1 SEHNR, CDR2 FQNEAQ (reference sequence). In nucleotides, the CDR3 is TGTGCCAGCAGCTCAGGACAGGGGCCCCCCTACGAGCAGTACTTC. It specifies CASSSGQGPPYEQYF.

The V and J genes are TRBV5-6 and TRBJ2-3, with 9 nucleotides matching TRBD1. Germline CDR1 reads SGHDT; CDR2 reads YYEEEE. The CDR3 contains 14 residues. V lost 3 bases and J lost 5; bases outside the gene matches: 4. The CDR3 reads CASSYGQGQDTQYF. In nucleotides, the CDR3 is TGTGCCAGCAGCTATGGACAGGGGCAAGATACGCAGTATTTT.

The chain couples TRBV4-2 to TRBJ1-3; 10 positions agree with TRBD1. This CDR3 is built from 17 residues. Germline-derived CDR1 and CDR2 are LGHNA and YNFKEQ. V trimming: 5 bases; J trimming: 0 bases; junction bases outside the gene matches: 7. This CDR3 reads CASSTGQGIVSGNTIYF. The CDR3 DNA is TGTGCCAGCAGCACGGGACAGGGGATAGTCTCTGGAAACACCATATATTTT.

The chain is built from TRBV7-9 and TRBJ2-5, with no clear D. Germline CDR1 is SEHNR and CDR2 is FQNEAQ (reference sequence). The CDR3 contains 13 residues. V was clipped by 3 bases and J by 2 bases, with 7 bases between them. CDR3 coding DNA: TGTGCCAGCAGCTTTGGCACTCAAGAGACCCAGTACTTC. This encodes CASSFGTQETQYF.

The sample holds one count of this clone. This chain connects TRBV25-1 to TRBJ1-1; D uncertain. V was cut by 3 bases and J by 5 bases, with 10 bases left in between. Germline V gene data show CDR1 as MGHDK and CDR2 as SYGVNS. The CDR3 runs to 13 residues. The CDR3 region has the DNA TGTGCCAGCAGTGAGATAGGGAGTACTGAAGCTTTCTTT. Its protein is CASSEIGSTEAFF.

The V gene is TRBV6-6, the J gene TRBJ2-7; D may be TRBD2 (7 bases). V was pared by 6 bases and J by 4 bases, with 22 bases between. CDR1 is MNHNY and CDR2 is SVGAGI in the germline V gene (reference sequence). The CDR3 totals 16 residues. The CDR3 nucleotides are TGTGCCAGCAGCTCAGGGGAGGGAATGGACCCATACGAGCAGTACTTC. It translates to CASSSGEGMDPYEQYF.

This rearrangement joins TRBV9 to TRBJ1-4; 7 positions match TRBD1. Trimming removed 2 bases from V and 4 bases from J; junction bases left unmatched: 2. The CDR3 consists of 14 residues. CDR1 and CDR2 (germline): SGDLS, YYNGEE. The CDR3 is CASSVDRINEKLFF. In nucleotides, the CDR3 is TGTGCCAGCAGCGTGGACAGGATTAATGAAAAACTGTTTTTT.